This T cell receptor beta chain was profiled in a study of T cell repertoires in cytomegalovirus infection. Turning to the study itself: The public TCR beta signatures pointed to both CMV infection and matching HLA type.

Using its own MiXCR run on the reads, TCRdb lists one record per CDR3 protein. The profile shows about 68,000 distinct CDR3 sequences, 22% of them singletons. Notes on this clonotype: Antigen unknown.

The CDR3 runs 15 residues. Trimming took 5 bases from V and 6 from J; bases not matched to a gene: 11. Germline V gene sequence: CDR1 SGHAT, CDR2 FQNNGV. Study-wide findings and caveats: HLA-C-restricted CMV clonotypes gave the most frequent clonotype in two of eight donors.

The V and J genes are TRBV11-2 and TRBJ1-2; 8 bases map to TRBD1. Sequenced sample: PBMCs, sequenced either directly or after in vitro stimulation (not recorded which). The source of this sequence is a human donor in good health (CMV status not recorded). Some clones in this sample may be carry-over from other donors' samples. CDR3 in DNA: TGTGCCAGCAGCACCAGACAGGGGCTTTCAGATGGCTACACCTTC. The encoded protein is CASSTRQGLSDGYTF.